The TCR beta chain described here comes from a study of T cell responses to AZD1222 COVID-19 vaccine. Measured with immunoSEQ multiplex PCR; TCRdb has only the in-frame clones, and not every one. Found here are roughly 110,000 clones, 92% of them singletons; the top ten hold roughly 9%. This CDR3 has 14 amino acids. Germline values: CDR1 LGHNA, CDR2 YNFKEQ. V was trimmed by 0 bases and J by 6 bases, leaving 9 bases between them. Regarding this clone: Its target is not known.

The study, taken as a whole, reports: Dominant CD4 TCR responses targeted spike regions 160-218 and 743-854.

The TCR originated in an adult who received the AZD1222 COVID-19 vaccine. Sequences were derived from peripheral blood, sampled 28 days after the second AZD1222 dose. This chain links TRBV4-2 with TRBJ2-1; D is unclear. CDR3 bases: TGTGCCAGCAGCCAAGAAAACCTTGCCAATGAGCAGTTCTTC. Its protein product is CASSQENLANEQFF.